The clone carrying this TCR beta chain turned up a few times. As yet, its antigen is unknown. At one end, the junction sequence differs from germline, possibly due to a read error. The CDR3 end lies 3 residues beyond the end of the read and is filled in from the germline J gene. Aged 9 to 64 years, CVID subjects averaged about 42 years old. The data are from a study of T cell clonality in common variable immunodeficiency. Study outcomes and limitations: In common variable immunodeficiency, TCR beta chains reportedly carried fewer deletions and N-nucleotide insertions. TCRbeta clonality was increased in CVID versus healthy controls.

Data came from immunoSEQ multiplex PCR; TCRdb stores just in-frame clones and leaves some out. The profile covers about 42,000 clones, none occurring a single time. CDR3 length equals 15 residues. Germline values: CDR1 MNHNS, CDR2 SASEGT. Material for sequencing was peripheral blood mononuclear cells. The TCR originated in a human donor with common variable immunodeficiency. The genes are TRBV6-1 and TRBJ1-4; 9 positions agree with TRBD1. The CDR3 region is CASSAQGATNEKLFF. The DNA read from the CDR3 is TGTGCCAGCAGTGCACAGGGGGCAACGAATGAAAAA.